The 20 T cell receptor beta chains below come from one sample, sequenced in a study of shared clonotypes between healthy human individuals. Produced via immunoSEQ multiplex PCR; TCRdb's table is partial and in-frame only. The table lists around 640,000 clones, about 95% of them singletons. Naive CD8 cells, CD45RO-negative and positively selected for CCR7, excluded terminally differentiated effector memory CD45RA+ cells. Material: naive CD8+ T cells sorted from blood. Receptors were obtained from a woman in her 30s in good health.

The genes are TRBV27 and TRBJ2-1; 9 nucleotides match TRBD2. Germline V gives CDR1 MNHEY, CDR2 SMNVEV (reference sequence). V was pared by 5 bases and J by 0 bases, with 8 bases of the junction left unmatched. The CDR3 covers 17 residues. CDR3 loop: CASSPNSGSPSYNEQFF. The CDR3 DNA follows: TGTGCCAGCAGTCCCAATAGCGGGAGCCCCTCCTACAATGAGCAGTTCTTC.

The rearrangement joins TRBV10-3 to TRBJ2-7; 11 bases fit TRBD2. V gave up 6 bases and J gave up 2 bases; unmatched junction bases: 0. Germline values: CDR1 ENHRY, CDR2 SYGVKD. This CDR3 is built from 13 residues. CDR3 protein: CAIRTSGAYEQYF. CDR3 sequence (DNA): TGTGCCATCAGGACTAGCGGGGCCTACGAGCAGTACTTC.

The CDR3 sequence: CASSHDDRGEKLFF. CDR3 nucleotides: TGCGCCAGCAGCCACGATGACAGGGGGGAAAAACTGTTTTTT. V usage is TRBV4-1 and J usage is TRBJ1-4, with TRBD1 matching over 9 bases. Trimming at V came to 3 bases and at J to 8 bases, leaving 4 bases not matched to a gene. CDR3 size: 14 residues. The V gene's germline CDR1 is MGHRA and CDR2 YSYEKL.

The V gene is TRBV7-9, the J gene TRBJ2-7, with D unresolved. The germline CDR1 and CDR2 sequences are SEHNR and FQNEAQ (reference sequence). This CDR3 comprises 13 residues. With 5 bases removed from V and 6 bases from J, the gap between germline ends came to 14 bases. For the CDR3, the DNA is TGTGCCAGCAGCCCCGGCTCCGGGTTCGAGCAGTACTTC. Amino acids: CASSPGSGFEQYF. Supplemented by reference TRBV7-9 and TRBJ2-7, the full variable domain reads DTGVSQNPRHKITKRGQNVTFRCDPISEHNRLYWYRQTLGQGPEFLTYFQNEAQLEKSRLLSDRFSAERPKGSFSTLEIQRTEQGDSAMYLCASSPGSGFEQYFGPGTRLTVT.

This chain links TRBV2 with TRBJ2-5; 7 positions agree with TRBD2. Germline V CDR1 and CDR2: SNHLY, FYNNEI. This CDR3 region has 16 residues. J lost 5 bases, V lost 6 bases, and 15 bases had no gene match. CDR3 residues: CASRGVDREDAETQYF. The CDR3 coding sequence is TGTGCCAGCAGGGGAGTCGATCGGGAGGATGCGGAGACCCAGTACTTC. Complete variable domain (other parts from reference TRBV2 and TRBJ2-5): EPEVTQTPSHQVTQMGQEVILRCVPISNHLYFYWYRQILGQKVEFLVSFYNNEISEKSEIFDDQFSVERPDGSNFTLKIRSTKLEDSAMYFCASRGVDREDAETQYFGPGTRLLVL.

The genes are TRBV29-1 and TRBJ2-7, with D tentatively TRBD2 (5 bases). This CDR3 comprises 12 residues. Trimming removed 2 bases at V and 6 bases at J, with 11 bases between. The germline gives CDR1 SQVTM, CDR2 ANQGSEA. This CDR3 reads CSVERAEGEQYF. DNA of the CDR3: TGCAGCGTTGAAAGAGCGGAAGGCGAGCAGTACTTC.

This rearrangement joins TRBV11-2 to TRBJ2-1; 11 bases agree with TRBD2. The V gene's germline CDR1 is SGHAT and CDR2 FQNNGV. V was pared by 0 bases and J by 16 bases, with 26 bases of the junction left unmatched. CDR3 length: 20 amino acids. The CDR3 DNA follows: TGTGCCAGCAGCTTAGATATAGGGCGAACTAGCGGGAGTCGAGGCCGTCCTAAATTCTTC. Translation gives CASSLDIGRTSGSRGRPKFF.

The chain joins TRBV5-1 to TRBJ1-1, with D perhaps TRBD1 (6 bases). Germline V gives CDR1 SGHRS, CDR2 YFSETQ. V lost 0 bases and J 5 bases, leaving 8 bases between the germline ends. The CDR3 extends over 13 amino acids. The CDR3 region is CASSLAGATEAFF. CDR3 DNA: TGCGCCAGCAGCTTGGCAGGGGCAACTGAAGCTTTCTTT.

The chain carries TRBV28 and TRBJ2-7; tentatively, D is TRBD2 (5 bases). In germline, CDR1 is MDHEN, CDR2 SYDVKM. V lost 6 bases, J lost 6 bases, and 18 bases lay in between. CDR3 length equals 14 residues. The DNA for the CDR3 is TGTGCCAGCAGCCGCCGGGGTAGCGTGGGCGAGCAGTACTTC. The encoded protein is CASSRRGSVGEQYF.

V gene TRBV9 combines with J gene TRBJ2-1; the D is unclear. V shed 0 bases and J shed 4 bases, with 8 bases lying between them. CDR1 is SGDLS, CDR2 YYNGEE, per germline. CDR3 length: 14 amino acids. Here the CDR3 reads CASSVAIGYNEQFF. The CDR3 DNA reads as TGTGCCAGCAGCGTAGCTATAGGGTACAATGAGCAGTTCTTC. Supplemented by reference TRBV9 and TRBJ2-1, the full variable domain reads DSGVTQTPKHLITATGQRVTLRCSPRSGDLSVYWYQQSLDQGLQFLIQYYNGEERAKGNILERFSAQQFPDLHSELNLSSLELGDSALYFCASSVAIGYNEQFFGPGTRLTVL.

The chain couples TRBV6-5 to TRBJ1-1; D is perhaps TRBD1 (5 bases). V gave up 4 bases and J gave up 1 base, with 10 bases separating them. The CDR3 sequence is 14 residues long. Germline V CDR1 and CDR2: MNHEY, SVGAGI. The CDR3 protein is CASSSGQANTEAFF. The CDR3 DNA follows: TGTGCCAGCAGTTCGGGGCAGGCGAACACTGAAGCTTTCTTT.

This chain connects TRBV2 to TRBJ2-7, with D uncertain. This CDR3 contains 13 residues. Germline CDR1 reads SNHLY; CDR2 reads FYNNEI. V lost 2 bases, J lost 0 bases, and 5 bases lay in between. The CDR3 DNA follows: TGTGCCAGCAGTGAACGGAGCTCCTACGAGCAGTACTTC. Translated, it gives CASSERSSYEQYF.

The J gene is TRBJ2-7, the V gene TRBV6-5; D is unclear. The germline V gene encodes CDR1 MNHEY and CDR2 SVGAGI. This CDR3 has 15 amino acids. Trimming removed 0 bases at V and 0 bases at J, with 9 bases between. CDR3 DNA: TGTGCCAGCAGTTACTCCCAGGAACTCTCCTACGAGCAGTACTTC. Translated: CASSYSQELSYEQYF.

The chain has TRBV27 and TRBJ2-1; possibly TRBD2 for D (6 bases). Germline CDR1 MNHEY, CDR2 SMNVEV (reference sequence). CDR3 length equals 14 residues. V dropped 2 bases and J dropped 5 bases, with 10 bases sitting between them. The CDR3 loop is CASSLGGLNNEQFF. The CDR3 nucleotides are TGTGCCAGCAGTTTAGGTGGACTAAACAATGAGCAGTTCTTC.

The chain is built from TRBV27 and TRBJ2-7; D remains unclear. The germline V gene encodes CDR1 MNHEY and CDR2 SMNVEV (reference sequence). V was cut by 3 bases and J by 8 bases, with 14 bases left in between. The CDR3 has 13 residues. CDR3 region: CASSFVGPNQQYF. In nucleotides, the CDR3 is TGTGCCAGCAGTTTTGTAGGACCCAACCAGCAGTACTTC.

The CDR3 reads CASSFSWAGTGNTEAFF. The CDR3 nucleotides are TGTGCCAGCAGTTTTTCTTGGGCGGGGACAGGGAACACTGAAGCTTTCTTT. This chain links TRBV28 with TRBJ1-1; 8 bases map to TRBD1. With V trimmed by 3 bases and J by 1 base, 10 bases remained unmatched. In germline, CDR1 is MDHEN, CDR2 SYDVKM. The CDR3 extends over 17 amino acids.

The genes are TRBV19 and TRBJ2-3, with D perhaps TRBD1 (5 bases). V was trimmed by 2 bases and J by 0 bases, leaving 6 bases between them. Germline V lookup: CDR1 LNHDA, CDR2 SQIVND (reference sequence). This CDR3 has 14 amino acids. The CDR3 DNA follows: TGTGCCAGTAGTATATGGGGCAGCACAGATACGCAGTATTTT. The encoded protein is CASSIWGSTDTQYF.

The chain employs TRBV16 and TRBJ1-2; 8 nucleotides align to TRBD1. V shed 2 bases and J 1 base; nucleotides not matched to a gene: 9. The germline gives CDR1 KGHSY, CDR2 FQNENV. The CDR3 is 17 residues long. The CDR3 nucleotides read TGTGCCAGCAGCCAAACCCTCCAGGGGGCGGATAACTATGGCTACACCTTC. Its protein product is CASSQTLQGADNYGYTF.

V is TRBV5-5 and J is TRBJ2-7; 11 bases fit TRBD2. V gave up 2 bases and J gave up 3 bases; unmatched junction bases: 1. This CDR3 comprises 14 residues. Per the germline V gene, CDR1 is SGHKS and CDR2 is YYEKEE (reference sequence). CDR3 coding DNA: TGTGCCAGCAGCTTTACTAGCGGGAGCTACGAGCAGTACTTC. Translating gives CASSFTSGSYEQYF.

This rearrangement joins TRBV11-2 to TRBJ2-7, with unresolved D. The V gene's germline CDR1 is SGHAT and CDR2 FQNNGV. There are 17 residues in the CDR3. The germline V and J ends were trimmed by 0 bases and 0 bases, with 15 bases remaining between them. CDR3 coding DNA: TGTGCCAGCAGCTTAGATTACGGTCTACGAGGCTCCTACGAGCAGTACTTC. Translation gives CASSLDYGLRGSYEQYF.